These 9 T cell receptor beta chains were sequenced from one sample in a study of blood T cells in healthy people across ages (dated by TCRdb to the mid-2010s). Libraries were built with 5' RACE. The instrument given in TCRdb is Illumina HiSeq 2500. A second PCR of roughly 7 to 11 cycles was performed with a sample-barcoded 5' primer and a J-beta primer mix. Starting from the raw public reads, TCRdb applied fastp trimming at Q25, assembled clones with MiXCR and retained in-frame beta chains. Under each unique CDR3 protein, matching rows form one entry showing the most common genes and DNA. The table for this sample lists approximately 810,000 distinct CDR3 sequences; 35% to 40% of them were counted only once. The ten largest account for 13% of the sample. Input material: blood. Every receptor here comes from a man aged 18 to 29 in good health.

For the CDR3, the DNA is TGTGCCATCAGTGAGAGTGGGACCCACACTGAAGCTTTCTTT. As protein: CAISESGTHTEAFF. V gene TRBV10-3 combines with J gene TRBJ1-1; D is perhaps TRBD1 (5 bases). The CDR3 is made up of 14 amino acids. Germline V gene sequence: CDR1 ENHRY, CDR2 SYGVKD. Trimming took 2 bases from V and 3 from J, leaving 10 bases between them.

This clonotype was picked up a small number of times. The chain has TRBV7-9 and TRBJ2-1, with D uncertain. The germline CDR1 and CDR2 sequences are SEHNR and FQNEAQ (reference sequence). The CDR3 contains 12 residues. The germline V and J ends were trimmed by 2 bases and 7 bases, with 6 bases remaining between them. The CDR3 region has the DNA TGTGCCAGCAGCTTAAAGTTGAATGAGCAGTTCTTC. Its translation is CASSLKLNEQFF.

The J gene is TRBJ1-3, the V gene TRBV7-9; D is perhaps TRBD1 (5 bases). Trimming removed 5 bases at V and 0 bases at J, with 14 bases between. CDR3 length: 16 residues. CDR1 is SEHNR, CDR2 FQNEAQ, per germline (reference sequence). The CDR3 DNA sequence: TGTGCCAGCAGCCCCGGGACGGAGTTCTCTGGAAACACCATATATTTT. As protein: CASSPGTEFSGNTIYF.

This clonotype appeared many times. This sequence joins TRBV10-3 and TRBJ2-7; the match to TRBD1 covers 8 bases. The CDR3 consists of 15 residues. Germline V CDR1 and CDR2: ENHRY, SYGVKD. The V gene end was trimmed by 4 bases and the J gene end by 2 bases; junction bases not matched to a gene: 7. This chain's CDR3 is CAISGQGQGPYEQYF. The CDR3 DNA follows: TGTGCCATCAGTGGACAAGGACAGGGACCCTACGAGCAGTACTTC.

This clonotype was counted many times. J is TRBJ2-1 and V is TRBV25-1, with 10 bases matching TRBD2. V dropped 0 bases and J dropped 0; count of bases not matched to a gene: 5. The CDR3 runs 18 residues. Per germline, CDR1 MGHDK and CDR2 SYGVNS. The CDR3 region has the DNA TGTGCCAGCAGTGAATACGCTAGCGGGGGTAACTCCTACAATGAGCAGTTCTTC. It specifies CASSEYASGGNSYNEQFF.

V usage is TRBV11-2 and J usage is TRBJ2-5; D unclear. This CDR3 spans 11 amino acids. Trimming pared 5 bases from V and 11 bases from J, leaving 12 bases between. Germline CDR1 reads SGHAT; CDR2 reads FQNNGV. In nucleotides, the CDR3 is TGTGCCAGCAGCGTACAAAATGAGCAGTACTTC. Its translation: CASSVQNEQYF. The full variable domain, its missing parts supplied by reference TRBV11-2 and TRBJ2-5, is EAGVAQSPRYKIIEKRQSVAFWCNPISGHATLYWYQQILGQGPKLLIQFQNNGVVDDSQLPKDRFSAERLKGVDSTLKIQPAKLEDSAVYLCASSVQNEQYFGPGTRLLVL.

This clonotype was recorded a few times. V usage is TRBV4-3 and J usage is TRBJ1-1; D ambiguous. V lost 5 bases and J 8 bases, leaving 15 bases between the germline ends. The CDR3 runs to 13 residues. Per germline, CDR1 LGHNA and CDR2 YSLEER. The CDR3 bases are TGCGCCAGCAGCAGTGAACGGAGAGCGGAAGCTTTCTTT. It yields the protein CASSSERRAEAFF.

The chain carries TRBV20-1 and TRBJ2-3, with TRBD2 matching 8 bases. The CDR3 sequence is 16 residues long. V gave up 0 bases and J gave up 2 bases; unmatched junction bases: 7. Germline V lookup: CDR1 DFQATT, CDR2 SNEGSKA (reference sequence). The CDR3 region has the DNA TGCAGTGCTAGAGACCAAGCGGGGGTCCCCACAGATACGCAGTATTTT. It yields the protein CSARDQAGVPTDTQYF.

The chain uses TRBV6-5 and TRBJ2-7; a weak D match, TRBD2 (5 bases). Germline V gene data show CDR1 as MNHEY and CDR2 as SVGAGI. Trimming took off 6 bases at V and 0 bases at J, with 18 bases between the two ends. The CDR3 covers 16 residues. Written as DNA, the CDR3 is TGTGCCAGCAGGCCCCGGGGAGCAGCAAGCTCCTACGAGCAGTACTTC. Its translation is CASRPRGAASSYEQYF.